This T cell receptor beta chain was recorded in a study of control samples from healthy donors and cancer patients. Profiled with immunoSEQ multiplex PCR; TCRdb holds only in-frame clones, not every one. The sample records around 170,000 clones, almost 90% being singletons. Germline CDR1 reads MNHEY; CDR2 reads SVGAGI. The length of the CDR3 is 13 residues. V was cut by 4 bases and J by 4 bases, with 8 bases left in between. The chain uses TRBV6-5 and TRBJ1-5; no reliable D call. The receptor's source is a woman aged 45 to 65 in good health. The sequenced sample was blood. The CDR3 DNA is TGTGCCAGCAGTTCTGATTGGAATCAGCCCCAGCATTTT. Translated: CASSSDWNQPQHF.